Here is one T cell receptor beta chain with its context. Its matching antigen is unknown. Per the germline V gene, CDR1 is MNHEY and CDR2 is SMNVEV (reference sequence). The V gene end was trimmed by 2 bases and the J gene end by 6 bases; junction bases not matched to a gene: 3. The CDR3 has 14 amino acids. This sample is drawn from a study of graft-versus-host responses after intestinal transplantation. TCRdb keeps only in-frame clones here, not all; method: immunoSEQ multiplex PCR. Among 30,000 to 50,000 clones listed, nearly 95% were seen once. This TCR was recovered from a human donor who was the organ donor for an intestinal transplant. V gene TRBV27 combines with J gene TRBJ2-1; 8 bases are shared with TRBD2. This specimen consisted of unstimulated CD8+ T cells sorted from spleen or lymph node cells, obtained before transplant. The CDR3 DNA reads TGTGCCAGCAGTTTAGCGGGGGGAACCAATGAGCAGTTCTTC. Its protein is CASSLAGGTNEQFF.